This T cell receptor (beta chain) was recovered during a study of T cells after yellow fever vaccination. The V and J ends lost 7 bases and 1 base respectively, with 18 bases between them. Germline assignment: CDR1 LNHDA and CDR2 SQIVND (reference sequence). This CDR3 is 16 amino acids long. 5'RACE template switching generated TCR cDNA, adding a universal primer site and UMIs. Via MiXCR, TCRdb re-called the 5' RACE reads, giving one row per CDR3 protein. The sample lists some 250,000 distinct CDR3 sequences, over 3% occurring once. This clonotype was seen only a few times. What it recognizes is unknown. Broader study findings: Abundant clonotypes from the bulk population could contaminate FACS-sorted repertoires. Researchers report a weaker secondary response that nonetheless peaked faster, day 5 versus 15.

This TCR came from a man younger than 35 who received the YFV17D yellow fever vaccine. The chain carries TRBV19 and TRBJ2-3; perhaps TRBD2 as D (6 bases). The specimen was PBMCs, collected 15 days after the yellow fever booster vaccination. CDR3 nucleotide sequence: TGTGCCAGTAAGGTCTCGCATCCGGGAGGCACAGATACGCAGTATTTT. Translating it yields CASKVSHPGGTDTQYF.